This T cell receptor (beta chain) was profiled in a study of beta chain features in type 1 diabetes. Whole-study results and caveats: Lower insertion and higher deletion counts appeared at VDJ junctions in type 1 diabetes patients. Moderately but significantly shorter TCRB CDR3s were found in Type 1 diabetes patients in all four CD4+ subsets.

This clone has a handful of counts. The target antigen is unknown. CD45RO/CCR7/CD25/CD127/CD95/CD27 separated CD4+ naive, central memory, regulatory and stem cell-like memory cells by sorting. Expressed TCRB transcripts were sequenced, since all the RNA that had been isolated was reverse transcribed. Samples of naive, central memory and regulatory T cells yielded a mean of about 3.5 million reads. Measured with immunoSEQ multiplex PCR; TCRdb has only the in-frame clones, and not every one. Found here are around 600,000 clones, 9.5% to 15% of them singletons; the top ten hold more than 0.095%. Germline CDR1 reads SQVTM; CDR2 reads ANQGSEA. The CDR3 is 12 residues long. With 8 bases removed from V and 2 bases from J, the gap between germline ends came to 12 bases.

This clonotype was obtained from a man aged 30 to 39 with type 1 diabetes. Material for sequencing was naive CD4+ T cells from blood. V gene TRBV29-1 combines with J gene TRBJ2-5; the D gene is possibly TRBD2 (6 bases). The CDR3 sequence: CSWGRKQETQYF. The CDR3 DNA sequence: TGCAGCTGGGGGAGGAAACAAGAGACCCAGTACTTC.